Following are 20 T cell receptor beta chains from one sample sequenced in a study of cytomegalovirus exposure and HLA in healthy donors. Profiled with immunoSEQ multiplex PCR; TCRdb holds only in-frame clones, not every one. The table has about 130,000 clones, about 87% seen once; the top ten hold less than 7%. The sample was PBMCs. The source is a woman aged 30 to 39 in good health and CMV-seropositive.

This chain uses TRBV4-1 with TRBJ2-7, with 7 bases lining up with TRBD2. CDR1 and CDR2 (germline): MGHRA, YSYEKL. V lost 0 bases to trimming and J lost 0 bases; unmatched junction nucleotides: 11. The length of the CDR3 is 18 residues. CDR3 region: CASSQEGGRTLSSYEQYF. For the CDR3, the DNA is TGCGCCAGCAGCCAAGAGGGAGGGCGGACACTGAGCTCCTACGAGCAGTACTTC.

V gene TRBV7-9 combines with J gene TRBJ2-7; 14 bases line up with TRBD2. The CDR3 length is 15 residues. Germline V gene lookup returns CDR1 SEHNR and CDR2 FQNEAQ (reference sequence). V gave up 4 bases and J gave up 2 bases; unmatched junction bases: 1. CDR3 bases: TGTGCCAGCAGCTGGACTAGCGGGAGGACCTACGAGCAGTACTTC. This translates into CASSWTSGRTYEQYF.

V and J are TRBV6-9 and TRBJ1-3; perhaps TRBD1 as D (6 bases). CDR3 length: 16 residues. The germline V and J ends were trimmed by 6 bases and 0 bases, with 15 bases remaining between them. The germline CDR1 and CDR2 sequences are MNHGY and SVAAGI. For the CDR3, the DNA is TGTGCCAGCAGCCCTTGCGACAGGAGCTCTGGAAACACCATATATTTT. Protein: CASSPCDRSSGNTIYF.

V usage is TRBV5-6 and J usage is TRBJ1-3, with TRBD1 identical over 7 bases. Germline V CDR1 and CDR2: SGHDT, YYEEEE. This CDR3 contains 15 residues. V lost 3 bases, J lost 0 bases, and 3 bases stayed unmatched. Written as DNA, the CDR3 is TGTGCCAGCAGCTGGGGACAGCTCTCTGGAAACACCATATATTTT. Residues: CASSWGQLSGNTIYF.

The V and J genes are TRBV9 and TRBJ2-7; the D gene is possibly TRBD2 (5 bases). The germline gives CDR1 SGDLS, CDR2 YYNGEE. V was shortened by 0 bases and J by 2 bases, with 12 bases between the two germline ends. This CDR3 has 15 residues. In DNA form, the CDR3 reads TGTGCCAGCAGCGTAGGGTCTAGCATCCCCTACGAGCAGTACTTC. Translated, it gives CASSVGSSIPYEQYF.

The chain has TRBV6-1 and TRBJ1-5; D might be TRBD1 (5 bases). This CDR3 is 15 amino acids long. Between the trimmed V and J ends, which lost 3 bases and 2 bases, there was a span of 11 bases. Germline CDR1 reads MNHNS; CDR2 reads SASEGT. The CDR3 nucleotides read TGTGCCAGCAGTGACCCCAGGGTTCGCAATCAGCCCCAGCATTTT. It encodes CASSDPRVRNQPQHF.

This chain joins TRBV7-2 and TRBJ2-3, with TRBD1 as a possible D gene (5 bases). CDR1 and CDR2 (germline): SGHTA, FQGNSA. This CDR3 has 13 amino acids. Trimming removed 4 bases from V and 3 bases from J, with 8 bases in between. As DNA, the CDR3 is TGTGCCAGCAGCTCCAGGGCGACAGATACGCAGTATTTT. Amino acids: CASSSRATDTQYF.

This chain connects TRBV5-1 to TRBJ1-1; TRBD1 matches 7 bases. V lost 4 bases to trimming and J lost 4 bases; unmatched junction nucleotides: 10. CDR1 is SGHRS and CDR2 is YFSETQ in the germline V gene. This CDR3 region has 15 residues. The CDR3: CASSVVTGEATEAFF. Written as DNA, the CDR3 is TGCGCCAGCAGCGTTGTCACAGGGGAAGCCACTGAAGCTTTCTTT. Looking up the rest from reference TRBV5-1 and TRBJ1-1 gives the full variable domain: KAGVTQTPRYLIKTRGQQVTLSCSPISGHRSVSWYQQTPGQGLQFLFEYFSETQRNKGNFPGRFSGRQFSNSRSEMNVSTLELGDSALYLCASSVVTGEATEAFFGQGTRLTVV.

J is TRBJ2-5 and V is TRBV29-1, with 9 bases lining up with TRBD1. This CDR3 comprises 14 residues. In germline, CDR1 is SQVTM, CDR2 ANQGSEA. V lost 3 bases to trimming and J lost 9 bases; unmatched junction nucleotides: 11. DNA of the CDR3: TGCAGCGTTGAGCGCGGACAGGGGTATGATCCCCAGTACTTC. It translates to CSVERGQGYDPQYF.

V gene TRBV27 combines with J gene TRBJ1-2, with no clear D. The length of the CDR3 is 14 residues. Trimming took 0 bases from V and 2 from J, leaving 7 bases between them. Germline-derived CDR1 and CDR2 are MNHEY and SMNVEV (reference sequence). CDR3 loop: CASSLSNGNYGYTF. CDR3 sequence (DNA): TGTGCCAGCAGTTTATCCAACGGGAACTATGGCTACACCTTC.

This clone was seen a handful of times. This CDR3 is CASSLSFGQPQHF. For the CDR3, the DNA is TGTGCCAGCAGCTTAAGTTTCGGGCAGCCCCAGCATTTT. The J gene is TRBJ1-5, the V gene TRBV7-2, with D hard to call. This CDR3 has 13 amino acids. Germline CDR1 is SGHTA and CDR2 is FQGNSA. Trimming took 2 bases from V and 7 from J, leaving 9 bases between them. The full variable domain, with the rest looked up from reference TRBV7-2 and TRBJ1-5, is GAGVSQSPSNKVTEKGKDVELRCDPISGHTALYWYRQSLGQGLEFLIYFQGNSAPDKSGLPSDRFSAERTGGSVSTLTIQRTQQEDSAVYLCASSLSFGQPQHFGDGTRLSIL.

This chain connects TRBV28 to TRBJ2-7; 8 bases fit TRBD1. The CDR3 contains 16 residues. Germline CDR1 is MDHEN and CDR2 is SYDVKM. J was trimmed by 0 bases and V by 5 bases; bases with no gene match: 9. Written as DNA, the CDR3 is TGTGCCAGCAGTCCCCGGCCTGGGACAGGCTCCTACGAGCAGTACTTC. Protein: CASSPRPGTGSYEQYF.

The count of this clone is one. The gene calls are TRBV11-2 and TRBJ2-7, with D perhaps TRBD2 (6 bases). Trimming took off 3 bases at V and 2 bases at J, with 23 bases between the two ends. Germline V gives CDR1 SGHAT, CDR2 FQNNGV. CDR3 length equals 18 residues. The CDR3, as DNA: TGTGCCAGCAGCTTCGGGCTCCCTTGGGGGGAGGTTCCCTACGAGCAGTACTTC. It codes for CASSFGLPWGEVPYEQYF.

The chain combines TRBV5-6 with TRBJ2-7; a possible D gene is TRBD2 (7 bases). Trimming took 6 bases from V and 1 from J, leaving 14 bases between them. Germline CDR1 and CDR2: SGHDT and YYEEEE. The CDR3 length is 14 residues. This chain's CDR3 is CASKGGPQSYEQYF. The CDR3, as DNA: TGTGCCAGCAAGGGGGGGCCACAGTCCTACGAGCAGTACTTC. Full variable domain (rest looked up from reference TRBV5-6 and TRBJ2-7): DAGVTQSPTHLIKTRGQQVTLRCSPKSGHDTVSWYQQALGQGPQFIFQYYEEEERQRGNFPDRFSGHQFPNYSSELNVNALLLGDSALYLCASKGGPQSYEQYFGPGTRLTVT.

This chain connects TRBV4-1 to TRBJ2-1, with D perhaps matching TRBD2 (5 bases). V gave up 0 bases and J gave up 8 bases, with 20 bases separating them. There are 17 residues in the CDR3. The V gene's germline CDR1 is MGHRA and CDR2 YSYEKL. This CDR3 is CASSQDFGVLVFDEQFF. In DNA form, the CDR3 reads TGCGCCAGCAGCCAAGATTTCGGGGTTCTCGTTTTCGATGAGCAGTTCTTC.

The chain carries TRBV6-4 and TRBJ1-1; no definite D call. The CDR3 totals 14 residues. V was cut by 5 bases and J by 2 bases, with 12 bases left in between. CDR1 and CDR2 (germline): MRHNA, SNTAGT. The CDR3 DNA reads as TGTGCCAGCAGTCCTACCGGGTCCAACACTGAAGCTTTCTTT. This codes for CASSPTGSNTEAFF.

The chain has TRBV19 and TRBJ2-7; TRBD1 matches at 9 bases. Trimming cost V 5 bases and J 5 bases; bases outside gene matches: 7. The CDR3 runs to 14 residues. The germline V gene has CDR1 LNHDA and CDR2 SQIVND (reference sequence). CDR3 bases: TGTGCCAGTAGTGCCGGTGGGACAGGGAACGAGCAGTACTTC. Encoded protein: CASSAGGTGNEQYF.

A word on this clone: Other DNA sequences within the sample encode an identical CDR3. This rearrangement joins TRBV28 to TRBJ2-3; D is undetermined. The CDR3 runs to 11 residues. Germline V gene lookup returns CDR1 MDHEN and CDR2 SYDVKM. V was clipped by 6 bases and J by 2 bases, with 3 bases between them. The CDR3 DNA reads as TGTGCCAGCAGCTCCACAGATACGCAGTATTTT. This encodes CASSSTDTQYF.

The chain combines TRBV5-1 with TRBJ1-2; possible D gene TRBD1, 5 bases. The germline CDR1 and CDR2 sequences are SGHRS and YFSETQ. V was trimmed by 4 bases and J by 4 bases, leaving 11 bases between them. The CDR3 has 13 residues. CDR3 amino acids: CASSDTRAYGYTF. CDR3 DNA: TGCGCCAGCAGCGACACCAGGGCCTATGGCTACACCTTC.

This chain links TRBV28 with TRBJ1-2, with D perhaps TRBD1 (5 bases). Between the trimmed V and J ends, which lost 4 bases and 4 bases, there was a span of 22 bases. Germline CDR1 is MDHEN and CDR2 is SYDVKM. The CDR3 runs to 17 residues. CDR3 bases: TGTGCCAGCAGTTCCCTAGCGGATTTCGGGACGGGCTATGGCTACACCTTC. Amino acids: CASSSLADFGTGYGYTF.